The present T cell receptor beta chain was sequenced within a study of regulatory T cells in long-lasting Graves disease. Whole-study results and caveats: Rather than thyroid tissue, only peripheral blood underwent study.

Indicated time point: newly diagnosed GD, antithyroid drugs for less than 3 months. With RNA extracted from PBMCs as input, the TCR library was made. TCR beta libraries were built with iRepertoire HTBI primers and Arm-PCR of CDR3 regions. Via MiXCR, TCRdb re-called the multiplex PCR reads, giving one row per CDR3 protein. The sample consists of 560,000 or so distinct CDR3 sequences, about 16% of them appearing once. The CDR3 loop spans 15 amino acids. Trimming took off 0 bases at V and 4 bases at J, with 12 bases between the two ends. The germline V gene has CDR1 WSHSY and CDR2 SAAADI. In this sample, this clonotype turned up many times. Its target is not known. These data were also filed under a second study, of T cells in Graves' hyperthyroidism and ophthalmopathy. That work states: In simple terms, a model built on 13 V-J features told ophthalmopathy apart from stable hyperthyroidism.

The gene calls are TRBV10-2 and TRBJ2-5; D could derive from TRBD1 or TRBD2 (6 bases each). This clonotype was sampled from a man between 18 and 35 years old with Graves disease. The sample in question was peripheral blood mononuclear cells (PBMCs), obtained at new diagnosis, from a patient treated with antithyroid drugs. CDR3 loop: CASSESRGPVETQYF. In DNA form, the CDR3 reads TGCGCCAGCAGTGAGTCCCGGGGGCCTGTAGAGACCCAGTACTTC.